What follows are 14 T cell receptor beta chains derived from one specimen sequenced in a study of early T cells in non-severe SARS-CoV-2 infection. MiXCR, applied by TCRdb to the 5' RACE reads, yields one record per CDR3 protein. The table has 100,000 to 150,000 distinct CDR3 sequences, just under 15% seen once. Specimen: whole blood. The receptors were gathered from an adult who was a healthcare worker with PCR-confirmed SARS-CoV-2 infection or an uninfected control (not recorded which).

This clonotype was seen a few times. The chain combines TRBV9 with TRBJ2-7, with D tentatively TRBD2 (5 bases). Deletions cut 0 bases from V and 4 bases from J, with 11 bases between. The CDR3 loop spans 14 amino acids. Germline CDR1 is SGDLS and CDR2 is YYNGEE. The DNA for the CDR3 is TGTGCCAGCAGCGTAGGAGGGTTCGAGTACGAGCAGTACTTC. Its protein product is CASSVGGFEYEQYF.

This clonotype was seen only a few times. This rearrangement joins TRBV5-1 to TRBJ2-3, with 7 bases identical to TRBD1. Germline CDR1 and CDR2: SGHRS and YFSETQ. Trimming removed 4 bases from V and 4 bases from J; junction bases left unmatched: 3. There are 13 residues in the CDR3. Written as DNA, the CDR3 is TGCGCCAGCAGCCGAGGGGGCCCAGATACGCAGTATTTT. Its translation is CASSRGGPDTQYF.

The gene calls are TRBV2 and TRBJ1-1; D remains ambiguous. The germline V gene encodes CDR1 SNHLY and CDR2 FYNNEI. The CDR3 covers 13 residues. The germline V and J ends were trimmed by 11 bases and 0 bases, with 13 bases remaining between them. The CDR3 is CACKGEMNTEAFF. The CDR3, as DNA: TGTGCCTGCAAAGGAGAGATGAACACTGAAGCTTTCTTT.

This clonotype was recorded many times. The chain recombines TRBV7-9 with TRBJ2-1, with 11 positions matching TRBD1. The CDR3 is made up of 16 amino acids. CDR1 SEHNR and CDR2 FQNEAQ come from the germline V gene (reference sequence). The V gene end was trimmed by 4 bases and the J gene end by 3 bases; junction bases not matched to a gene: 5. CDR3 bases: TGTGCCAGCAGCTCAACGGACAGGGGGCTCTACAATGAGCAGTTCTTC. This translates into CASSSTDRGLYNEQFF.

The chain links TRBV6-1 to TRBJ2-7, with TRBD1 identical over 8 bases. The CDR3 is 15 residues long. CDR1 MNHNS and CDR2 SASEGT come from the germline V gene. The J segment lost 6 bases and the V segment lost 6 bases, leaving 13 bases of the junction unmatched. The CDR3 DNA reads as TGTGCCAGCAGCCGACTGTCGGGACAGGTCGCCGAGCAGTACTTC. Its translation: CASSRLSGQVAEQYF.

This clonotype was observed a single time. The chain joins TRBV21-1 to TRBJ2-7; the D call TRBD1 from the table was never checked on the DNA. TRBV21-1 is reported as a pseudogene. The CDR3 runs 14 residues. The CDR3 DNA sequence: TGTGCCAGCAGCAAGGGCGGTGTGACCTACGAGCAGTACTTC. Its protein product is CASSKGGVTYEQYF.

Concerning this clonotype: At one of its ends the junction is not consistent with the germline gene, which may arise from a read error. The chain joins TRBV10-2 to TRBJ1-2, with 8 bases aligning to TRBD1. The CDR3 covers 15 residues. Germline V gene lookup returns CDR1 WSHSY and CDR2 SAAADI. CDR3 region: CANSESATGDLGYTF. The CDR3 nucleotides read TGCGCCAACAGTGAGTCAGCGACAGGGGATCTTGGCTACACCTTC.

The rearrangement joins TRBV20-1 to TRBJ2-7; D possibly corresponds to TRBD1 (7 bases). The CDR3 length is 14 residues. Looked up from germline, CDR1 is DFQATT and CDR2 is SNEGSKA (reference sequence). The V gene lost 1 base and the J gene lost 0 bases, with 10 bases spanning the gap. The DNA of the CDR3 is TGCAGTGCTAGAGTCCAGGGGGGCTCCTACGAGCAGTACTTC. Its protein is CSARVQGGSYEQYF.

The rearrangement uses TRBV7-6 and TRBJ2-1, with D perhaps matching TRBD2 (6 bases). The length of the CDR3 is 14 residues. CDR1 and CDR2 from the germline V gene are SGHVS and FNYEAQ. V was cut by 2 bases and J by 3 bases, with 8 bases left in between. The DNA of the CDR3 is TGTGCCAGCAGCTTACACGGGGGCTACAATGAGCAGTTCTTC. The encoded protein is CASSLHGGYNEQFF.

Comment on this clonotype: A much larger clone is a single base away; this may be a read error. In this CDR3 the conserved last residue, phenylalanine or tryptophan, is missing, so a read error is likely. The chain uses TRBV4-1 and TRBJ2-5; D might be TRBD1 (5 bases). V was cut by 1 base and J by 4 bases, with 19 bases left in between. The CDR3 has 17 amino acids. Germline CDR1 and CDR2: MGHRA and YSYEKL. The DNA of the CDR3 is TGCGCCAGCAGCCAAGGAGCGCGTCAGGGCAGAGGAGAGACCCAGTACCTC. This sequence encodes CASSQGARQGRGETQYL.

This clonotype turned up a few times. The CDR3 reads CAISGGGATDTQYF. The CDR3 DNA sequence: TGTGCCATCAGCGGGGGTGGGGCCACAGATACGCAGTATTTT. The rearrangement links TRBV10-3 to TRBJ2-3, with D possibly being TRBD2 (6 bases). V shed 6 bases and J shed 2 bases, with 12 bases lying between them. The CDR3 extends over 14 amino acids. From germline, CDR1 is ENHRY and CDR2 SYGVKD.

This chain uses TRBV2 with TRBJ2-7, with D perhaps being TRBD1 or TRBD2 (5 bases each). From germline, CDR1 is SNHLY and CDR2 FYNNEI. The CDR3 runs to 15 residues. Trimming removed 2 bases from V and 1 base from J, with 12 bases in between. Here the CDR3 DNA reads TGTGCCAGCAGTGAAATCGGGGCCGTGTCCTACGAGCAGTACTTC. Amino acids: CASSEIGAVSYEQYF.

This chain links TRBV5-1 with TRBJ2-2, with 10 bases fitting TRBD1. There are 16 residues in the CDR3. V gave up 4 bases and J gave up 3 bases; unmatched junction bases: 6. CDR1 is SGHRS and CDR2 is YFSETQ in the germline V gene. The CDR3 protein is CASSPRQGADTGELFF. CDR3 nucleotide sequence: TGCGCCAGCAGCCCGCGACAGGGGGCCGACACCGGGGAGCTGTTTTTT.

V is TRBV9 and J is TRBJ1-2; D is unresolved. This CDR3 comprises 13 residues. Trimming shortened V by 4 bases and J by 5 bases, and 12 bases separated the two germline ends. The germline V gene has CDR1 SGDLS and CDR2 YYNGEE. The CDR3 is CASSPDAGYGYTF. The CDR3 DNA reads TGTGCCAGCAGCCCCGACGCGGGGTATGGCTACACCTTC. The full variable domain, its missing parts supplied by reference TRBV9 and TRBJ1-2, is DSGVTQTPKHLITATGQRVTLRCSPRSGDLSVYWYQQSLDQGLQFLIQYYNGEERAKGNILERFSAQQFPDLHSELNLSSLELGDSALYFCASSPDAGYGYTFGSGTRLTVV.